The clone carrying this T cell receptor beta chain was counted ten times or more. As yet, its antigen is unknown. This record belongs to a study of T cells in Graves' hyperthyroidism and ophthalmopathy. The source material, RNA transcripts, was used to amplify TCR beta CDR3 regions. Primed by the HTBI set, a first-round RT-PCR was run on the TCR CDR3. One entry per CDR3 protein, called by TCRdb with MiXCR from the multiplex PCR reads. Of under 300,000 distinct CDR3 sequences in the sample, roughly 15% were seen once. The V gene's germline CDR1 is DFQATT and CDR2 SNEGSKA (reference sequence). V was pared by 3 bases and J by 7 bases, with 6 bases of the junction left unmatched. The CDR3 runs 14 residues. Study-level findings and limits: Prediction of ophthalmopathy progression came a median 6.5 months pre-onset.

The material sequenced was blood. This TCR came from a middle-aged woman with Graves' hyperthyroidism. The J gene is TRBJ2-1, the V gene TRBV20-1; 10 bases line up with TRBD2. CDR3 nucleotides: TGCAGTGCTAGGGTGGGACTAGCGAGAAATGAGCAGTTCTTC. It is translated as CSARVGLARNEQFF.